The sequence of this TCR beta chain was determined in a study of cytotoxic CD8 clonotypes in ibrutinib-treated CLL. Study-wide results and caveats: T-cell clonality at baseline went above that of age-matched healthy donors and rose and fell with circulating CD8+ T-cell counts. Public clonotypes, an uncommon group, contracted or remained stable on treatment.

Sequencing sought depths of 1 in 200,000 to 1 in 1 million T cells. Sequenced by immunoSEQ multiplex PCR; TCRdb stores in-frame clones only, minus some. This sample has 270,000 or so clones, with roughly four fifths found just once. A remark on this clone: Its specificity is unknown.

J was trimmed by 2 bases and V by 1 base; bases with no gene match: 12. The CDR3 has 19 residues. Germline loops: CDR1 SGHRS, CDR2 YFSETQ. The chain employs TRBV5-1 and TRBJ2-7; TRBD2 matches at 13 bases. The material was PBMCs, obtained at disease progression, from a patient treated with ibrutinib. The receptor comes from a human donor with chronic lymphocytic leukemia. The CDR3 DNA reads as TGCGCCAGCAGCTTGAAACTAGCGGGGGGGCCGGTCCCGACCTACGAGCAGTACTTC. It encodes CASSLKLAGGPVPTYEQYF.